This passage covers 24 T cell receptor beta chains from one sample sequenced in a study of cytomegalovirus exposure and HLA in healthy donors. The PCR ran on 60 Vbeta and 13 Jbeta primers. Clones were read by immunoSEQ multiplex PCR, and TCRdb kept only the in-frame ones, dropping some. The sample has tens of thousands of clones; the top ten hold around 5%. Source material: PBMCs. The receptors here all came from a middle-aged woman in good health and CMV-seropositive.

This chain links TRBV6-6 with TRBJ2-6, with TRBD2 matching over 7 bases. Trimming removed 8 bases from V and 0 bases from J; junction bases left unmatched: 1. The CDR3 runs 14 residues. CDR1 and CDR2 (germline): MNHNY, SVGAGI (reference sequence). The CDR3 spells CASAGDSGANVLTF. For the CDR3, the DNA is TGTGCCAGCGCGGGAGACTCTGGGGCCAACGTCCTGACTTTC.

This rearrangement joins TRBV6-5 to TRBJ2-1; TRBD2 agrees at 7 bases. V lost 5 bases, J lost 5 bases, and 6 bases stayed unmatched. The CDR3 is 14 amino acids. Germline-derived CDR1 and CDR2 are MNHEY and SVGAGI. The CDR3 region is CASSGGGPDNEQFF. CDR3 bases: TGTGCCAGCAGTGGGGGGGGTCCGGACAATGAGCAGTTCTTC.

The rearrangement joins TRBV28 to TRBJ2-7; 7 bases are shared with TRBD2. The CDR3 contains 14 residues. CDR1 is MDHEN, CDR2 SYDVKM, per germline. After removal of 8 bases from V and 0 bases from J, the junction contained 7 bases not matched to a gene. CDR3 sequence: CASEGGSFSYEQYF. The DNA for the CDR3 is TGTGCCAGCGAGGGAGGGTCCTTCTCCTACGAGCAGTACTTC. Looking up the rest from reference TRBV28 and TRBJ2-7 gives the full variable domain: DVKVTQSSRYLVKRTGEKVFLECVQDMDHENMFWYRQDPGLGLRLIYFSYDVKMKEKGDIPEGYSVSREKKERFSLILESASTNQTSMYLCASEGGSFSYEQYFGPGTRLTVT.

This chain uses TRBV12-5 with TRBJ1-4; D is undetermined. The CDR3 runs 12 residues. CDR1 and CDR2 (germline): LGHNT, FRNRAP. Trimming shortened V by 5 bases and J by 7 bases, and 8 bases separated the two germline ends. The CDR3 here is CASGPRVEKLFF. CDR3 bases: TGTGCTAGTGGTCCCCGCGTTGAAAAACTGTTTTTT.

This rearrangement joins TRBV5-6 to TRBJ1-1, with 7 positions matching TRBD1. Germline-derived CDR1 and CDR2 are SGHDT and YYEEEE. The V gene end was trimmed by 1 base and the J gene end by 4 bases; junction bases not matched to a gene: 4. The CDR3 has 14 residues. The CDR3 reads CASSLLSGGTEAFF. The CDR3 region has the DNA TGTGCCAGCAGCTTGTTGTCAGGGGGCACTGAAGCTTTCTTT.

This chain joins TRBV4-3 and TRBJ2-7; D unclear. Trimming shortened V by 1 base and J by 3 bases, and 10 bases separated the two germline ends. The germline V gene has CDR1 LGHNA and CDR2 YSLEER. The CDR3 covers 14 residues. The CDR3 spells CASSQAIRSYEQYF. The CDR3 coding sequence is TGCGCCAGCAGCCAAGCTATACGGAGCTACGAGCAGTACTTC.

V usage is TRBV5-1 and J usage is TRBJ2-5, with a weak D call TRBD1 (6 bases). V lost 3 bases and J lost 0, with 12 bases in between. CDR1 and CDR2 from the germline V gene are SGHRS and YFSETQ. The CDR3 is 15 residues long. CDR3 sequence (DNA): TGCGCCAGCAGCTCCAGGACAGCATACCAAGAGACCCAGTACTTC. It yields the protein CASSSRTAYQETQYF.

As to this clone: Distinct nucleotide sequences in the sample also encode this CDR3. The V call is TRBV19, the J call TRBJ2-5, with TRBD1 matching 8 bases. Germline-derived CDR1 and CDR2 are LNHDA and SQIVND (reference sequence). The CDR3 contains 14 residues. Trimming cost V 6 bases and J 7 bases; bases outside gene matches: 10. The DNA for the CDR3 is TGTGCCAGTAGCGTAGGACAGGGCCTGGGGACCCAGTACTTC. Translation: CASSVGQGLGTQYF.

V and J are TRBV6-9 and TRBJ2-1; 10 bases match TRBD1. Looked up from germline, CDR1 is MNHGY and CDR2 is SVAAGI. The J segment lost 8 bases and the V segment lost 2 bases, leaving 6 bases of the junction unmatched. The CDR3 covers 15 residues. CDR3 amino acids: CASSYPWDRGHEQFF. CDR3 coding DNA: TGTGCCAGCAGTTATCCTTGGGACAGGGGACATGAGCAGTTCTTC.

V gene TRBV11-2 combines with J gene TRBJ2-7; D is unclear. Germline V CDR1 and CDR2: SGHAT, FQNNGV. CDR3 length: 13 amino acids. V was clipped by 2 bases and J by 3 bases, with 8 bases between them. In nucleotides, the CDR3 is TGTGCCAGCAGCTTAAGGCAGGACTACGAGCAGTACTTC. Amino acids: CASSLRQDYEQYF.

The chain recombines TRBV7-2 with TRBJ2-5, with 7 bases fitting TRBD1. With 6 bases clipped from V and 5 bases from J, the junction kept 12 bases outside the gene matches. CDR1 is SGHTA and CDR2 is FQGNSA in the germline V gene. The length of the CDR3 is 15 residues. The CDR3 region is CASRDMPTGFETQYF. In DNA, the CDR3 is TGTGCCAGCAGGGACATGCCGACAGGGTTCGAGACCCAGTACTTC.

CDR3 loop: CASSFELSGKDEQFF. In nucleotides, the CDR3 is TGTGCCAGCAGCTTTGAACTAAGCGGGAAGGATGAGCAGTTCTTC. The chain is built from TRBV7-9 and TRBJ2-1; 7 nucleotides line up with TRBD2. Germline CDR1 SEHNR, CDR2 FQNEAQ (reference sequence). Trimming at V came to 3 bases and at J to 8 bases, leaving 10 bases not matched to a gene. The CDR3 covers 15 residues.

The chain links TRBV6-1 to TRBJ2-6, with 8 bases fitting TRBD2. The CDR3 is 15 amino acids. The V gene end was trimmed by 8 bases and the J gene end by 2 bases; junction bases not matched to a gene: 5. Germline V gene sequence: CDR1 MNHNS, CDR2 SASEGT. The CDR3 reads CASQREGTGANVLTF. CDR3 bases: TGTGCCAGCCAACGGGAGGGCACTGGGGCCAACGTCCTGACTTTC.

The chain employs TRBV28 and TRBJ2-7; 8 bases agree with TRBD2. Per the germline V gene, CDR1 is MDHEN and CDR2 is SYDVKM. With 2 bases clipped from V and 6 bases from J, the junction kept 9 bases outside the gene matches. The CDR3 covers 15 residues. This CDR3 reads CASSLGIAGGTEQYF. For the CDR3, the DNA is TGTGCCAGCAGTTTAGGGATTGCGGGAGGAACCGAGCAGTACTTC.

The chain carries TRBV28 and TRBJ1-1, with unresolved D. The CDR3 has 14 amino acids. CDR1 is MDHEN, CDR2 SYDVKM, per germline. The germline V and J ends were trimmed by 8 bases and 0 bases, with 13 bases remaining between them. The CDR3 loop reads CASGKSTLNTEAFF. CDR3 DNA sequence: TGTGCCAGCGGCAAGTCCACCTTGAACACTGAAGCTTTCTTT.

The rearrangement uses TRBV11-2 and TRBJ1-1, with TRBD1 matching 8 bases. CDR1 SGHAT and CDR2 FQNNGV come from the germline V gene. Trimming cost V 5 bases and J 1 base; bases outside gene matches: 9. The CDR3 spans 16 residues. CDR3 in DNA: TGTGCCAGCAGCCCGGGCAGGGGGCGTGGGAACACTGAAGCTTTCTTT. Residues: CASSPGRGRGNTEAFF.

The genes are TRBV28 and TRBJ1-5; 8 nucleotides match TRBD1. Germline CDR1 MDHEN, CDR2 SYDVKM. After removal of 6 bases from V and 4 bases from J, the junction contained 8 bases not matched to a gene. The CDR3 runs 15 residues. The CDR3 coding sequence is TGTGCCAGCAGCCTAACGGACAGGGAGAATCAGCCCCAGCATTTT. It codes for CASSLTDRENQPQHF.

The chain uses TRBV19 and TRBJ2-1; 9 bases map to TRBD1. Germline CDR1 reads LNHDA; CDR2 reads SQIVND (reference sequence). The CDR3 has 16 residues. Losses at the gene ends were 3 bases for V and 7 bases for J; bases not matched to a gene: 10. The CDR3 DNA follows: TGTGCCAGTAGTATCCTACCGGGACAGGGTTGGAATGAGCAGTTCTTC. Translation: CASSILPGQGWNEQFF.

This chain uses TRBV4-2 with TRBJ2-7; the match to TRBD2 covers 7 bases. The ends lost 4 bases at V and 3 bases at J; junction bases unmatched: 9. The CDR3 runs to 15 residues. Germline assignment: CDR1 LGHNA and CDR2 YNFKEQ. CDR3 protein: CASSLRDAGDYEQYF. The CDR3 coding sequence is TGTGCCAGCAGCCTCCGGGACGCGGGAGACTACGAGCAGTACTTC.

The V gene is TRBV6-5, the J gene TRBJ2-7, with 11 bases fitting TRBD2. Germline CDR1 reads MNHEY; CDR2 reads SVGAGI. This CDR3 is built from 16 residues. Trimming removed 0 bases from V and 2 bases from J; junction bases left unmatched: 3. CDR3 amino acids: CASSYSTSGTPYEQYF. For the CDR3, the DNA is TGTGCCAGCAGTTACTCGACTAGCGGGACCCCCTACGAGCAGTACTTC.

The rearrangement uses TRBV19 and TRBJ2-2; 11 positions agree with TRBD1. This CDR3 contains 16 residues. Germline assignment: CDR1 LNHDA and CDR2 SQIVND (reference sequence). V dropped 5 bases and J dropped 4; count of bases not matched to a gene: 6. The CDR3 loop reads CASSSGQGAGTGELFF. Here the CDR3 DNA reads TGTGCCAGTAGTTCCGGACAGGGGGCGGGCACCGGGGAGCTGTTTTTT.

This sequence joins TRBV5-4 and TRBJ2-3, with 14 bases that match TRBD2. J was trimmed by 3 bases and V by 5 bases; bases with no gene match: 8. CDR3 length equals 17 residues. CDR1 and CDR2 from the germline V gene are SGHNT and YYREEE (reference sequence). CDR3 bases: TGTGCCAGCAGTTCCGGGACTAGCGGGAGTTGGACAGATACGCAGTATTTT. Translated: CASSSGTSGSWTDTQYF. Full variable domain (remainder filled in from reference TRBV5-4 and TRBJ2-3): ETGVTQSPTHLIKTRGQQVTLRCSSQSGHNTVSWYQQALGQGPQFIFQYYREEENGRGNFPPRFSGLQFPNYSSELNVNALELDDSALYLCASSSGTSGSWTDTQYFGPGTRLTVL.

The gene calls are TRBV13 and TRBJ1-5, with a tentative D call TRBD1 (6 bases). Germline CDR1 is PRHDT and CDR2 is FYEKMQ (reference sequence). Trimming cost V 3 bases and J 7 bases, with 16 bases left between them. The CDR3 has 15 residues. The CDR3 nucleotides are TGTGCCAGCAGCTTTGGTCTAGGGGGTAACCAGCCCCAGCATTTT. Its translation: CASSFGLGGNQPQHF.

The V call is TRBV2, the J call TRBJ1-2; tentatively, D is TRBD1 (6 bases). This CDR3 is built from 13 residues. Germline assignment: CDR1 SNHLY and CDR2 FYNNEI. Trimming took 7 bases from V and 7 from J, leaving 16 bases between them. The DNA for the CDR3 is TGTGCCAGCAAATCCACAGGGTTCGGTGGCTACACCTTC. Protein product: CASKSTGFGGYTF.